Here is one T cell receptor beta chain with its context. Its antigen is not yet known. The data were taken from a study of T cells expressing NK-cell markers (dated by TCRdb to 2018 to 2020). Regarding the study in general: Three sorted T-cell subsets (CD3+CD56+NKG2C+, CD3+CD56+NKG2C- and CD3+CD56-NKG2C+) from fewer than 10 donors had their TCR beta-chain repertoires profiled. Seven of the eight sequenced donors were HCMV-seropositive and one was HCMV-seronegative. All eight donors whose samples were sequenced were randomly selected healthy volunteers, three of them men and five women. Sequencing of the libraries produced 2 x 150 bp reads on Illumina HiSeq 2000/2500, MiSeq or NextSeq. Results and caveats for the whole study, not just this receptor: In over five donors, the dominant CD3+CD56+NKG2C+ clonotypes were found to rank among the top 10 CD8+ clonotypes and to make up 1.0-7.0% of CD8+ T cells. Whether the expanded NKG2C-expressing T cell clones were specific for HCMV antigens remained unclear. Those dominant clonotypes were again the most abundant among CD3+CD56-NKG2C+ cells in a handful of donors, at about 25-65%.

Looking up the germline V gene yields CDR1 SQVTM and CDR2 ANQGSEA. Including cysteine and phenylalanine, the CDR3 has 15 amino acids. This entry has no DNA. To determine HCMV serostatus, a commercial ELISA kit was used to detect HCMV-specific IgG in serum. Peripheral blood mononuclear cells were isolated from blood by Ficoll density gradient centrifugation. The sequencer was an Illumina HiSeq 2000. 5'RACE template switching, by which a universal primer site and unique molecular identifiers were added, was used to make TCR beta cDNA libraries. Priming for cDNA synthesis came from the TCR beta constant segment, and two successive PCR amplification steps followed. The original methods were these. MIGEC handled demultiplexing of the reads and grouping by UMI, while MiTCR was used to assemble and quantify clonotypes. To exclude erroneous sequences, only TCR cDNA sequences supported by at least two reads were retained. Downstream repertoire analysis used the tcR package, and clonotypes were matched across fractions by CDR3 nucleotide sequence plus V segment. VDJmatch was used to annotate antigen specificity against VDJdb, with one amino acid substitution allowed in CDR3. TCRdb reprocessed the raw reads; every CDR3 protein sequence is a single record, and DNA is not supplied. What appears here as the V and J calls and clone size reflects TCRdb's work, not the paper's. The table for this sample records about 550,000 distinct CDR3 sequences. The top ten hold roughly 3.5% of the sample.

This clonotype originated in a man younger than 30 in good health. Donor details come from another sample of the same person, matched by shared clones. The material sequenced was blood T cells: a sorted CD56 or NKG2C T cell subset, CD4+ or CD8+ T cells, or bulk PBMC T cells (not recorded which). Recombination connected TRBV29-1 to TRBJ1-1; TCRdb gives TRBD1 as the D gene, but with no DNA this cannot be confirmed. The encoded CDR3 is CSVEERRGVNTEAFF.